This is a list of T cell receptor beta chains from one sample in a study of blood T cell repertoires in COVID-19. Assay: immunoSEQ multiplex PCR; the TCRdb copy retains only in-frame clones and omits some. The sample lists about 150,000 clones, 75% to 90% occurring once. Sequencing input: peripheral blood. Receptors originate from a woman aged 40 to 50 with acute or convalescent COVID-19. CDR3s include the opening cysteine and the closing phenylalanine or tryptophan. The order of the fields is D gene, clone size, J gene, V gene, CDR3 protein, CDR3 DNA. A D gene is named only where the DNA matches it firmly. Only part of the rows carry a size: once, few, many, or a class if the clone is expanded.

d_call: TRBD2; clone_size: NA; j_call: TRBJ2-1; v_call: TRBV6-5; cdr3_aa: CASSRTSNEQFF; cdr3_nt: TGTGCCAGCAGCAGGACTAGCAATGAGCAGTTCTTC
d_call: TRBD2; clone_size: NA; j_call: TRBJ2-3; v_call: TRBV11-1; cdr3_aa: CASSLGGRASDTQYF; cdr3_nt: TGTGCCAGCAGCTTAGGCGGGAGGGCCTCAGATACGCAGTATTTT
d_call: TRBD1; clone_size: NA; j_call: TRBJ2-1; v_call: TRBV19; cdr3_aa: CASTGGDRDDEQFF; cdr3_nt: TGTGCCAGTACGGGTGGGGACAGGGACGATGAGCAGTTCTTC
d_call: NA; clone_size: NA; j_call: TRBJ2-1; v_call: TRBV19; cdr3_aa: CASIGRLYNEQFF; cdr3_nt: TGTGCCAGTATCGGTCGACTGTACAATGAGCAGTTCTTC
d_call: NA; clone_size: NA; j_call: TRBJ1-5; v_call: TRBV5-4; cdr3_aa: CASSLAGSNQPQHF; cdr3_nt: TGTGCCAGCAGCTTGGCCGGTAGCAATCAGCCCCAGCATTTT
d_call: TRBD2; clone_size: NA; j_call: TRBJ2-1; v_call: TRBV27; cdr3_aa: CASRDFSGGGSEQFF; cdr3_nt: TGTGCCAGCAGGGACTTCAGCGGGGGGGGTAGTGAGCAGTTCTTC
d_call: NA; clone_size: NA; j_call: TRBJ1-2; v_call: TRBV23-1; cdr3_aa: CASSQRGTF; cdr3_nt: TGCGCCAGCAGTCAAAGGGGCACCTTC
d_call: NA; clone_size: NA; j_call: TRBJ1-2; v_call: TRBV10-3; cdr3_aa: CAITRDLNYGYTF; cdr3_nt: TGTGCCATCACGCGGGACTTAAACTATGGCTACACCTTC
d_call: NA; clone_size: NA; j_call: TRBJ2-1; v_call: TRBV27; cdr3_aa: CASSLSGWNEQFF; cdr3_nt: TGTGCCAGCAGTTTATCCGGGTGGAATGAGCAGTTCTTC
d_call: TRBD1; clone_size: once; j_call: TRBJ1-3; v_call: TRBV3-1/TRBV3-2; cdr3_aa: CASSPRQGFNTIYF; cdr3_nt: TGTGCCAGCAGCCCCCGACAGGGTTTTAACACCATATATTTT
d_call: TRBD1; clone_size: few; j_call: TRBJ2-1; v_call: TRBV5-1; cdr3_aa: CASSFSPGQGTYNEQFF; cdr3_nt: TGCGCCAGCAGCTTCTCGCCGGGACAGGGGACCTACAATGAGCAGTTCTTC
d_call: NA; clone_size: NA; j_call: TRBJ1-1; v_call: TRBV28; cdr3_aa: CASSLTGNTEAFF; cdr3_nt: TGTGCCAGCAGTTTAACAGGGAACACTGAAGCTTTCTTT
d_call: NA; clone_size: NA; j_call: TRBJ2-5; v_call: TRBV10-2; cdr3_aa: CASSESGRDFKETQYF; cdr3_nt: TGCGCCAGCAGTGAGTCTGGACGGGACTTTAAAGAGACCCAGTACTTC
d_call: TRBD2; clone_size: NA; j_call: TRBJ2-5; v_call: TRBV6-6; cdr3_aa: CASSPQTSGSGETQYF; cdr3_nt: TGTGCCAGCAGTCCGCAAACTAGCGGGAGCGGAGAGACCCAGTACTTC
d_call: TRBD2; clone_size: NA; j_call: TRBJ2-1; v_call: TRBV20-1; cdr3_aa: CSASGLAGAWGNEQFF; cdr3_nt: TGCAGTGCTAGTGGACTAGCGGGAGCATGGGGGAATGAGCAGTTCTTC
d_call: NA; clone_size: NA; j_call: TRBJ1-3; v_call: TRBV7-3; cdr3_aa: CASSPRGGTGNTIYF; cdr3_nt: TGTGCCAGCAGCCCCCGGGGGGGCACTGGAAACACCATATATTTT
d_call: TRBD1; clone_size: NA; j_call: TRBJ1-2; v_call: TRBV19; cdr3_aa: CASSRDSGTGVDGYTF; cdr3_nt: TGTGCCAGTAGTAGGGACTCCGGGACAGGAGTTGATGGCTACACCTTC
d_call: NA; clone_size: NA; j_call: TRBJ2-1; v_call: TRBV3-1/TRBV3-2; cdr3_aa: CASSPSSRGGEQFF; cdr3_nt: TGTGCCAGCAGCCCGTCTTCCCGGGGTGGGGAGCAGTTCTTC